These T cell receptor beta chains were read from a single sample in a study of cytomegalovirus exposure and HLA in healthy donors. Generated by immunoSEQ multiplex PCR, the TCRdb table keeps only in-frame clones and is missing some. The data contain some 180,000 clones, roughly three quarters of them singletons. What was sequenced was PBMCs. These receptors all come from a male donor in good health and CMV-seronegative. Each CDR3 is given with its conserved first and last residue. The D gene is left open where the match is weak. Not all rows give a size; the values are once, few, many and, for expanded clones, a class.

V gene	D gene	J gene	clone size	CDR3 DNA	CDR3 protein
TRBV28	TRBD1	TRBJ1-2	.	TGTGCCAGCAGCTCTTCTTATATTGCGGAATCGACAGGGCCCAACTATGGCTACACCTTC	CASSSSYIAESTGPNYGYTF
TRBV5-6	TRBD2	TRBJ2-1	.	TGTGCCAGCAGCTTGGGCGGGGGGGCGAGGAATGAGCAGTTCTTC	CASSLGGGARNEQFF
TRBV6-6	TRBD2	TRBJ2-1	few	TGTGCCAGCAGACAACTAGCGGGAACCTACAATGAGCAGTTCTTC	CASRQLAGTYNEQFF
TRBV29-1	TRBD2	TRBJ2-7	.	TGTGGTGGACTAGCGGGGAAAGAGCAGTACTTC	CGGLAGKEQYF
TRBV6-5	TRBD1	TRBJ2-2	.	TGTGCCAGCAGTTACCAAGGGACAGGCTCTGGGTTTTTT	CASSYQGTGSGFF
TRBV7-2	.	TRBJ1-2	.	TGTGCCAGCAGCTTAGCGGGGCAGTACGACTATGGCTACACCTTC	CASSLAGQYDYGYTF
TRBV28	TRBD2	TRBJ2-2	few	TGTGCCAGCAGTTTATGGCCAGCGGGGACGAACACCGGGGAGCTGTTTTTT	CASSLWPAGTNTGELFF
TRBV6-5	TRBD1	TRBJ1-5	.	TGTGCCAGCAGCCGACAGGGAGGCAATCAGCCCCAGCATTTT	CASSRQGGNQPQHF
TRBV29-1	.	TRBJ1-3	.	TGCAGCGTTGAAGTAATAAATCGTCAGGGATATGGGAACACCATATATTTT	CSVEVINRQGYGNTIYF
TRBV27	TRBD2	TRBJ2-5	few	TGTGCCAGCAGTTTTAGGATCGGAGCGGGGAAAGAGACCCAGTACTTC	CASSFRIGAGKETQYF
TRBV27	TRBD2	TRBJ2-1	.	TGTGCCAGCGGCCTAGCGGGGGTTTACAATGAGCAGTTCTTC	CASGLAGVYNEQFF
TRBV14	.	TRBJ1-6	.	TGTGCCAGCAGCCCCAGGGTGGATTCACCCCTCCACTTT	CASSPRVDSPLHF
TRBV28	TRBD1	TRBJ1-5	.	TGTGCCAGCAGTCCCAGGACAGGGTACCAGCCCCAGCATTTT	CASSPRTGYQPQHF
TRBV29-1	TRBD2	TRBJ2-3	.	TGCAGCGTTCTCTCATCCGGGGGGTTCCCTCGGGCAGATACGCAGTATTTT	CSVLSSGGFPRADTQYF
TRBV19	TRBD2	TRBJ2-1	.	TGTGCCAGTAGTGCTAGTAGCGGGGGGGCTTACAATGAGCAGTTCTTC	CASSASSGGAYNEQFF
TRBV30	TRBD2	TRBJ2-7	.	TGTGCCGGGGGGGGCTACGAGCAGTACTTC	CAGGGYEQYF
TRBV28	TRBD1	TRBJ2-1	.	TGTGCCAGCAGTGGAGGGACAGGGCCCGCGCAGTTCTTC	CASSGGTGPAQFF
TRBV4-2	.	TRBJ1-2	.	TGTGCCAGCAGCCAAGAAGTGGGTGGGACATATGGCTACACCTTC	CASSQEVGGTYGYTF
TRBV12-5	.	TRBJ2-3	.	TGTGCTAGTGGTCCAAGCACAGATACGCAGTATTTT	CASGPSTDTQYF